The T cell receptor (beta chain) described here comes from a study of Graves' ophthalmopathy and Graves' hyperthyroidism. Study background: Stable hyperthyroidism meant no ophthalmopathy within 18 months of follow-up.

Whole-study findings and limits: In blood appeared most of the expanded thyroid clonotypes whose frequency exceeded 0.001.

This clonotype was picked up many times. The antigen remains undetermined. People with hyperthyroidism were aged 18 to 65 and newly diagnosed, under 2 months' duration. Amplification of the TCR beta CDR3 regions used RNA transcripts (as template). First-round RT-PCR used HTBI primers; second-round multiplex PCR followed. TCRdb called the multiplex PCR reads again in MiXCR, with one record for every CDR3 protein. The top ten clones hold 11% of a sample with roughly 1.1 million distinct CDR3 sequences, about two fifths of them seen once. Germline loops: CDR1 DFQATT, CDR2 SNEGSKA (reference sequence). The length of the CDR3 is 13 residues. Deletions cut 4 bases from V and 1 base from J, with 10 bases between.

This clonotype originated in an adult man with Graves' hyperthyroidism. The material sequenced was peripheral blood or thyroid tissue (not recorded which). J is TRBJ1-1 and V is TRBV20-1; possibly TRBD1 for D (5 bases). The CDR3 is CSAIGTKNTEAFF. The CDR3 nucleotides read TGCAGTGCTATCGGGACCAAGAACACTGAAGCTTTCTTT.